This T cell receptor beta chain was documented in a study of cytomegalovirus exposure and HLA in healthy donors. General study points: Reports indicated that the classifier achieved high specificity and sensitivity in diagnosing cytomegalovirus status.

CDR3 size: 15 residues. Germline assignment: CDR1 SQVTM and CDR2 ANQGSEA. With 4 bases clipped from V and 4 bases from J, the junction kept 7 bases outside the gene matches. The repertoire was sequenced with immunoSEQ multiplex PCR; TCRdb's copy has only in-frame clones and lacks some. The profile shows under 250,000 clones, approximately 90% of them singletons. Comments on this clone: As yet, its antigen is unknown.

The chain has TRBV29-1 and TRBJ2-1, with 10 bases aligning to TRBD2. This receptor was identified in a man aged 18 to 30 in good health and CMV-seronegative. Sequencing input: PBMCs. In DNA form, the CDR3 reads TGCAGCGTTGTCTTAGCGGGAGGAGCATACAATGAGCAGTTCTTC. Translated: CSVVLAGGAYNEQFF.